This T cell receptor (beta chain) was observed in a study of blood T cells in healthy people across ages. This clonotype was seen a handful of times. The antigen is unknown. A J-beta primer mix and a sample-barcoded 5' primer were used in a second PCR of roughly 6 to 12 cycles. Via MiXCR, TCRdb re-called the 5' RACE reads, giving one row per CDR3 protein. The sample has 1.2 million to 1.5 million distinct CDR3 sequences; 45% to 70% are singletons. Study observations and caveats: In older individuals, TCR beta diversity per million T cells was lower, falling roughly linearly with age. Both higher diversity and more naive CD4+ cells marked long-lived donors when set against aged donors.

It was approximately 10 milliliters of peripheral blood that were drawn from each donor. Per the germline V gene, CDR1 is ENHRY and CDR2 is SYGVKD. After removal of 7 bases from V and 5 bases from J, the junction contained 6 bases not matched to a gene. The CDR3 totals 14 residues. The sequenced sample was blood. This TCR came from a man aged 18-30 years in good health. The V and J genes are TRBV10-3 and TRBJ2-1; 9 nucleotides agree with TRBD2. CDR3 sequence: CAIMPSGVNNEQFF. DNA for the CDR3: TGTGCCATCATGCCTAGCGGGGTAAACAATGAGCAGTTCTTC.